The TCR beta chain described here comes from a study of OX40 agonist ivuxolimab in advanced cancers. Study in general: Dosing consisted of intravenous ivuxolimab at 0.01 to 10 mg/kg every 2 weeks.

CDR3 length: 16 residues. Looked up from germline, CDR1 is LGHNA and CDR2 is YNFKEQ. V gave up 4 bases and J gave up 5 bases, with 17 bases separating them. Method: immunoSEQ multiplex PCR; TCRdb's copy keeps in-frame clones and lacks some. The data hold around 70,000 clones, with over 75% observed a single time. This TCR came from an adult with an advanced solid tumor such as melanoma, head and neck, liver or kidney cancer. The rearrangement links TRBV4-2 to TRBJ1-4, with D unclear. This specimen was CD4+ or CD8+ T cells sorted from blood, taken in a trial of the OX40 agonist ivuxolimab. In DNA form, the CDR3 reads TGTGCCAGCAGCCCCCTACCGGGTCGAGGGAATGAAAAACTGTTTTTT. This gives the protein CASSPLPGRGNEKLFF.